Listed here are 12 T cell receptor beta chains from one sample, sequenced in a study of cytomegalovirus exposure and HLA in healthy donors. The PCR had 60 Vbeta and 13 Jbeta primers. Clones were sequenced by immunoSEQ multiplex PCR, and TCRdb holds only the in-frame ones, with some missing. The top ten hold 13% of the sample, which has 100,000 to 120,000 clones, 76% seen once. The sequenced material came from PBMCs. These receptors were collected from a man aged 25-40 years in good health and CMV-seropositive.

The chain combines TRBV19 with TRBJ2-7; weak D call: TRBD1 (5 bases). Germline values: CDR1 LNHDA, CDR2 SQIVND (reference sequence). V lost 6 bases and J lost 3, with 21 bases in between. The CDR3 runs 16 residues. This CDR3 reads CASSQGVYSKIYEQYF. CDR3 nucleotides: TGTGCCAGTAGCCAAGGGGTCTATTCGAAGATCTACGAGCAGTACTTC.

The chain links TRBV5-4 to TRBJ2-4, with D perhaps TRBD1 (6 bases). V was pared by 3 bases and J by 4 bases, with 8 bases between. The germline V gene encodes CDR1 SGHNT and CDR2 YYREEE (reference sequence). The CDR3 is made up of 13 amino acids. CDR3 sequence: CASSSDSKNIQYF. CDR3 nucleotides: TGTGCCAGCAGCTCGGACAGTAAAAACATTCAGTACTTC.

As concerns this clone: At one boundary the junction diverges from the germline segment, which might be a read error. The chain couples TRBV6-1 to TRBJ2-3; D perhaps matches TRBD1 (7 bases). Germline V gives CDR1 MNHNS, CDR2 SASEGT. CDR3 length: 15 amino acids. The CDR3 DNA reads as TGTGCCAGCAGAATGGGTCAGGGGGGAACAGATACGCTGTATTTT. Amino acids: CASRMGQGGTDTLYF.

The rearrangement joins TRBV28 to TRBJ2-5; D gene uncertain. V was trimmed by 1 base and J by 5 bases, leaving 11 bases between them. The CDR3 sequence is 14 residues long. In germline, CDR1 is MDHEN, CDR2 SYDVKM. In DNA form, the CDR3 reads TGTGCCAGCAGTTTATTTTCAGGTGGGGAGACCCAGTACTTC. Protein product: CASSLFSGGETQYF.

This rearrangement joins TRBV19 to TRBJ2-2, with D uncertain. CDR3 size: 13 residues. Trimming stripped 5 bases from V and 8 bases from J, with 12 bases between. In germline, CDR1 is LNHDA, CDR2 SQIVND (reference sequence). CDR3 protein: CASSSRSLGELFF. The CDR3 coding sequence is TGTGCCAGTAGTTCCCGGAGTCTGGGGGAGCTGTTTTTT.

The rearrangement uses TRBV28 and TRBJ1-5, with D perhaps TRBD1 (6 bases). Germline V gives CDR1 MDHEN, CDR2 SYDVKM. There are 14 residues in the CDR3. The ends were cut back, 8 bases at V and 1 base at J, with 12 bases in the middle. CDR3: CASRGGASNQPQHF. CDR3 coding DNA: TGTGCCAGCCGGGGGGGCGCGAGCAATCAGCCCCAGCATTTT.

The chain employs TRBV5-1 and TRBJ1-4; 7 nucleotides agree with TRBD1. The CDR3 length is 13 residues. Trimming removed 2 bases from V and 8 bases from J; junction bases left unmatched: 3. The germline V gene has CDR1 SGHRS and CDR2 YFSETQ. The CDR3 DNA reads TGCGCCAGCAGCTTTCAGGGGGGCGAAAAACTGTTTTTT. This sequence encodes CASSFQGGEKLFF.

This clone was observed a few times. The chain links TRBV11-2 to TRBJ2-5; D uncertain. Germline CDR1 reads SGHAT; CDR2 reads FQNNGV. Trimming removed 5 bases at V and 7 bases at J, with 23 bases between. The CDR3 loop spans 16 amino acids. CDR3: CASSRSPVSPTWTQYF. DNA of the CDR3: TGTGCCAGCAGCCGTTCACCAGTCTCGCCCACATGGACCCAGTACTTC.

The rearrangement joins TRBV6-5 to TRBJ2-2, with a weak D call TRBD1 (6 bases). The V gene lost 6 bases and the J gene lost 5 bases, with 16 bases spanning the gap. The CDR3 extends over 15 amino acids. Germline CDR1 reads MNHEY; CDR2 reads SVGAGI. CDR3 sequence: CASRPEQGMTGELFF. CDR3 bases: TGTGCCAGCAGACCTGAACAGGGTATGACCGGGGAGCTGTTTTTT.

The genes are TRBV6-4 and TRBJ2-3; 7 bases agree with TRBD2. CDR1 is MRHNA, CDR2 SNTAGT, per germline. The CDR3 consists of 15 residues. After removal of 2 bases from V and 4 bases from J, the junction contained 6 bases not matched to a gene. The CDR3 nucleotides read TGTGCCAGCAGTGACGGGAGGGGAGGGGCAGATACGCAGTATTTT. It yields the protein CASSDGRGGADTQYF.

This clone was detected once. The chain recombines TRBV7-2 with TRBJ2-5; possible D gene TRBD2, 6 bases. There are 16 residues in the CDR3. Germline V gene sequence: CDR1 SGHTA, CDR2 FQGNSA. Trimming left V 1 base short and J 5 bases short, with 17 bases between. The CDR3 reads CASSLGELALQETQYF. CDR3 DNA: TGTGCCAGCAGCTTAGGCGAGCTAGCGCTGCAGGAGACCCAGTACTTC. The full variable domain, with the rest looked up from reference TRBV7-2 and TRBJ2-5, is GAGVSQSPSNKVTEKGKDVELRCDPISGHTALYWYRQSLGQGLEFLIYFQGNSAPDKSGLPSDRFSAERTGGSVSTLTIQRTQQEDSAVYLCASSLGELALQETQYFGPGTRLLVL.

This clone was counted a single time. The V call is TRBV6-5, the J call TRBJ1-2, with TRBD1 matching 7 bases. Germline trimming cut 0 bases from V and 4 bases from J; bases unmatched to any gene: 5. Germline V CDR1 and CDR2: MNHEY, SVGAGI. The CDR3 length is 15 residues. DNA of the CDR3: TGTGCCAGCAGTTACTCGCGGGACAGCCCCTATGGCTACACCTTC. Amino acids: CASSYSRDSPYGYTF.